Included here is one T cell receptor (beta chain) sequence, with context. This clonotype was counted only a few times. Its cognate antigen has yet to be identified. Base qualities are not at hand, and no much larger clone is one base apart. This sample was taken from a study of early T cells in non-severe SARS-CoV-2 infection (dated by TCRdb to the early 2020s). As for the study more broadly: Because TCR sequencing relied on bulk RNA taken from unsorted whole blood, pairing of alpha and beta chains was not possible. Study-wide conclusions, independent of this receptor: VDJdb matching was skewed toward anti-spike CD8 responses and likely underestimated virus-specific expansions, missing private and CD4 specificities.

The CDR3 sequence holds 18 residues, the cysteine and phenylalanine included. The CDR3 DNA has 54 bases and is translated from base 1. Trimming takes 6 bases off V and 1 base off J; junction bases not matched to a gene: 8. The germline V gene supplies CDR1 MNHEY and CDR2 SVGEGT. The study was a case-control design nested within a healthcare worker cohort in London, UK, with weekly nasopharyngeal swab PCR tests and blood sampling. Between 23 and 31 March 2020, the week of the UK lockdown, healthcare workers were enrolled and then followed up weekly for as long as 16 weeks. The library was made by 5' RACE. The listed sequencing device is NextSeq 500. Unique molecular identifiers were attached to individual cDNA molecules in the TCR library protocol so that sequencing error and PCR bias could be corrected. Both TCR alpha and beta chains were sequenced, and tight co-correlation was observed between alpha and beta sequence abundances in each sample. In the paper's pipeline: Decombinator V4 was used to annotate TCR sequences for V gene, J gene and CDR3. TCRs were defined as expanded if a significant change between any two time points was detected under a Poisson model with p below 0.0001. TCR abundances were normalised to the total number of TCRs sequenced per sample and expressed as counts per million. MAIT TCRs were defined by TRAV1-2 paired with TRAJ12, TRAJ20 or TRAJ33, and iNKT TCRs by TRAV10 paired with TRAJ18. A search of VDJdb, accessed on 1 November 2021, was run for TCRs annotated to CMV, EBV and SARS-CoV-2, with TCRs annotated for multiple antigens excluded. The raw public reads went through TCRdb reprocessing: fastp at Q25, MiXCR clone calling, in-frame beta chains kept. Merged by CDR3 protein, the rows form single entries marked with the most common genes and DNA. TCRdb's processing, not the study's, gives the V and J calls here. This sample is represented by 40,000 to 55,000 distinct CDR3 sequences; more than 6.5% of them were singletons. The leading ten clones occupy roughly 8% of the sample.

Sequences were obtained from whole blood. The clonotype originates from an adult who was a healthcare worker with PCR-confirmed SARS-CoV-2 infection or an uninfected control (not recorded which). Recombination linked TRBV6-2 or TRBV6-3 to TRBJ2-6, with TRBD2 matching 11 junction bases. The CDR3 sequence is CASSPLTSGVSGANVLTF. The DNA sequence is given as TGTGCCAGCAGCCCCCTGACTAGCGGGGTATCTGGGGCCAACGTCCTGACTTTC.